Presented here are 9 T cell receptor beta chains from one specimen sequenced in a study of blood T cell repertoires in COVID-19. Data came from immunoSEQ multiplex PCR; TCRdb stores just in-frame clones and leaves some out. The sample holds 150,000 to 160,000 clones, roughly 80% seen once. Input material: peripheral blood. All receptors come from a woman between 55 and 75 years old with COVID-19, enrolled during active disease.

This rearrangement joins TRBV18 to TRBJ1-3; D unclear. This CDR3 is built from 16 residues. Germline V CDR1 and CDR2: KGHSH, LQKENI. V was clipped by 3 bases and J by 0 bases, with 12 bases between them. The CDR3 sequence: CASSPTGRDSGNTIYF. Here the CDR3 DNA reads TGTGCCAGCTCACCGACCGGACGGGACTCTGGAAACACCATATATTTT. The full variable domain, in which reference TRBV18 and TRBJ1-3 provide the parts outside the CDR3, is NAGVMQNPRHLVRRRGQEARLRCSPMKGHSHVYWYRQLPEEGLKFMVYLQKENIIDESGMPKERFSAEFPKEGPSILRIQQVVRGDSAAYFCASSPTGRDSGNTIYFGEGSWLTVV.

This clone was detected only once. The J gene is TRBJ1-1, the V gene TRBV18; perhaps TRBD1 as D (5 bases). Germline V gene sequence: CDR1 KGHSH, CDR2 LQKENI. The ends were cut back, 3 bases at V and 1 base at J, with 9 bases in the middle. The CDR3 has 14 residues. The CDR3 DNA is TGTGCCAGCTCACCTTTACAGGAGAACACTGAAGCTTTCTTT. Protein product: CASSPLQENTEAFF.

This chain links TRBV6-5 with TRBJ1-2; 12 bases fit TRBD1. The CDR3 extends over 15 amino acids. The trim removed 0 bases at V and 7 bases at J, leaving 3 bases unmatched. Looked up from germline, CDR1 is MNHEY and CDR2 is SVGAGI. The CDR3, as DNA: TGTGCCAGCAGTTACTCGGGACAGGGGGCGATTGGCTACACCTTC. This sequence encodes CASSYSGQGAIGYTF.

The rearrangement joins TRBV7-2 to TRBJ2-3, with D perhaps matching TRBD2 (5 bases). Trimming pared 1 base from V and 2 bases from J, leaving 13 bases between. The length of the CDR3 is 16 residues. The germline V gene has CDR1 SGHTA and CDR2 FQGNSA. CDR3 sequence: CASSLEAEDNTDTQYF. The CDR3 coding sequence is TGTGCCAGCAGCTTAGAAGCGGAAGACAACACAGATACGCAGTATTTT.

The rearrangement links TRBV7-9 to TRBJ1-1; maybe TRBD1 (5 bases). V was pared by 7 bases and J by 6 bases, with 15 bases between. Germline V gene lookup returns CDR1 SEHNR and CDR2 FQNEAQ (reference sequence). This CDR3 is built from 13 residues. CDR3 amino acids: CASTPTDKPEAFF. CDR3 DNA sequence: TGTGCCAGCACACCGACGGACAAACCTGAAGCTTTCTTT.

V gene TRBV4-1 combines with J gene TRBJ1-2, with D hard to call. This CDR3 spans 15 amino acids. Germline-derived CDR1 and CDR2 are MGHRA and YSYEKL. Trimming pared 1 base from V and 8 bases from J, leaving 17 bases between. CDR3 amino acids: CASSQVAASPRGYTF. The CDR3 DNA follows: TGCGCCAGCAGCCAAGTGGCGGCCAGCCCGCGGGGCTACACCTTC.

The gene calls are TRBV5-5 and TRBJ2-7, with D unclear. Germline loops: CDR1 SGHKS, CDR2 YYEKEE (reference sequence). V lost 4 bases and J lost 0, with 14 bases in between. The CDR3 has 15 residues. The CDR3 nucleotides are TGTGCCAGCAGCCTGGCTCCGGGTAGCTCCTACGAGCAGTACTTC. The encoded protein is CASSLAPGSSYEQYF.

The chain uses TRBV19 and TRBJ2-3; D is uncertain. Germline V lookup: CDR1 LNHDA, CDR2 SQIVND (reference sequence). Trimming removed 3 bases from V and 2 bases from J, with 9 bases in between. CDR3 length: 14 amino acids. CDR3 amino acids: CASSILLSTDTQYF. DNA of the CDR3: TGTGCCAGTAGTATTCTCTTGTCCACAGATACGCAGTATTTT.

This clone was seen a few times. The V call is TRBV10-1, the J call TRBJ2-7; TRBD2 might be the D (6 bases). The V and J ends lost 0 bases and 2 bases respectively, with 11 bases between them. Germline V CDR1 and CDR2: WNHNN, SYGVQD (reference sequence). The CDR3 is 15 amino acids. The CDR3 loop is CASSESGDSTYEQYF. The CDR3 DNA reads TGCGCCAGCAGTGAGTCCGGGGACTCCACCTACGAGCAGTACTTC.